This TCR beta chain was found in a study of CD8+CD57+ T cells in acquired aplastic anemia. Note on this clonotype: This may be a read error, as it is one base from a much larger clone.

An expansion of CD8+CD57+ cells by flow cytometry had been shown in patients chosen for sequencing. It was genomic DNA that served as the template for profiling TCR beta VDJ and CDR3. TCRdb reprocessed the reads with MiXCR, giving one entry per CDR3 protein. The sample includes around 200,000 distinct CDR3 sequences, over 40% of them seen just once. Germline V gives CDR1 SNHLY, CDR2 FYNNEI. The CDR3 is 16 residues long. The rearrangement joins TRBV2 to TRBJ2-1; the D gene could be TRBD1 or TRBD2 (6 bases each). The TCR was taken from a human donor with aplastic anemia. The sequenced material came from sorted CD4+, CD8+, or CD8+CD57+ T cells (not recorded which) from PBMCs. The CDR3 spells CTGTAGTPSTVSEQFF. In nucleotides, the CDR3 is TGTACCGGCACTGCGGGGACACCGAGCACCGTCAGTGAGCAGTTCTTC.